The clone carrying this T cell receptor delta chain was observed a few times. What it binds is unknown. A read error may produce the germline difference seen at one junction end. The sample carries other DNA sequences with the same CDR3. This sample is part of a study of γδ T cells in repeated Plasmodium falciparum infection. Notes on the study in general: Repeated controlled infections reportedly drove waves of new clonotype selection in Vdelta2-negative, mostly Vdelta1+, gammadelta repertoires.

TCRdb repeated clone calling on the multiplex PCR reads with CATT. This sample has some 100,000 delta-chain clones, with more than 1.4% found just once. CDR1 is TSWWSYY and CDR2 is QGS in the germline V gene. This CDR3 contains 15 residues. Gammadelta T cells were flow-sorted from PBMC into Vgamma9/Vdelta2+ and Vdelta2-negative populations for bulk analysis. This receptor was taken from a pool of human donors (malaria-infected and uninfected, not separated). J is TRDJ1 and V is TRDV1; D is perhaps TRDD3 (6 bases). The sample comprised gamma-delta T cells from blood. CDR3 DNA sequence: TGTGCTCTGGGGGAACTCTTCCCGTACACCGATAAACTCATCTTT. It codes for CALGELFPYTDKLIF.